The T cell receptor (beta chain) described here comes from a study of T cells in Graves' hyperthyroidism and ophthalmopathy. Exclusion of patients followed from uncontrolled infection, other autoimmune disease, pregnancy or lactation. Fresh 10 ml peripheral blood yielded PBMCs. This clonotype was detected ten times or more. The TCR beta CDR3 regions underwent amplification using RNA transcripts as the source. TCR CDR3 underwent first-round RT-PCR with the HTBI primer set. MiXCR, run by TCRdb on the multiplex PCR reads, gives a single entry per CDR3 protein. This table holds about 380,000 distinct CDR3 sequences, around 13% found once. V dropped 4 bases and J dropped 10; count of bases not matched to a gene: 8. The CDR3 totals 15 residues.

This clonotype originated in a woman aged 60-70 years with Graves' hyperthyroidism. The specimen sequenced was blood. The chain has TRBV12-3 or TRBV12-4 and TRBJ1-6; 9 bases agree with TRBD1. DNA of the CDR3: TGTGCCAGCAGTTCCCGGACAGGGGCGAGCTCACCCCTCCACTTT. Its protein product is CASSSRTGASSPLHF.